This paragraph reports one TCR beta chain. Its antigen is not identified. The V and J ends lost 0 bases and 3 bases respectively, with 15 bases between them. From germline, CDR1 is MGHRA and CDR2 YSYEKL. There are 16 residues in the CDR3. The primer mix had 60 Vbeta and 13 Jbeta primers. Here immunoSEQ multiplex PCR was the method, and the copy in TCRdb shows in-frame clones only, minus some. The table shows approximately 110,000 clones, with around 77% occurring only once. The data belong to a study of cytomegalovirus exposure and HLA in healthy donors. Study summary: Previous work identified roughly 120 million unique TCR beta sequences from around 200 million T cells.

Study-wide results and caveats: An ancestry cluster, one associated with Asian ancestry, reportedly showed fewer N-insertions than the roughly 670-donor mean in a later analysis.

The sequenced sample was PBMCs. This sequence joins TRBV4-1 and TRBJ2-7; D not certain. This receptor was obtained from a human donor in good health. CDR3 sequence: CASSQDKTTADYEQYF. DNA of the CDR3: TGCGCCAGCAGCCAAGATAAAACAACTGCGGACTACGAGCAGTACTTC.